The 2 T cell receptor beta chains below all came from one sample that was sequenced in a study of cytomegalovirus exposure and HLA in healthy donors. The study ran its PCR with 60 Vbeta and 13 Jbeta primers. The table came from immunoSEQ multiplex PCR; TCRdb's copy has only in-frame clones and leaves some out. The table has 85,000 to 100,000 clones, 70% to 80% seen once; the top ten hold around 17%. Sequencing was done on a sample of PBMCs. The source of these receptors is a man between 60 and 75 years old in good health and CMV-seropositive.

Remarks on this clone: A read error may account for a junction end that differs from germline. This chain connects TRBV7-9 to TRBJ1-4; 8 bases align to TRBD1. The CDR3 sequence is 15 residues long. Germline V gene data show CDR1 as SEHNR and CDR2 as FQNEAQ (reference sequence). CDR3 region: CSSSSGTGVNEKLFF. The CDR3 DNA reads TGTTCCAGCAGCTCCGGGACAGGAGTTAATGAAAAACTGTTTTTT.

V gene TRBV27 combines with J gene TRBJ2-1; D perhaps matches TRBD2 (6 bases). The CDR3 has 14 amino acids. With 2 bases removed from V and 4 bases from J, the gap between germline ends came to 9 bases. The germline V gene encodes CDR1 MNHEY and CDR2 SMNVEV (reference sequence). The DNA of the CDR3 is TGTGCCAGCAGTTTAAGGGACTTGTACAATGAGCAGTTCTTC. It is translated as CASSLRDLYNEQFF.